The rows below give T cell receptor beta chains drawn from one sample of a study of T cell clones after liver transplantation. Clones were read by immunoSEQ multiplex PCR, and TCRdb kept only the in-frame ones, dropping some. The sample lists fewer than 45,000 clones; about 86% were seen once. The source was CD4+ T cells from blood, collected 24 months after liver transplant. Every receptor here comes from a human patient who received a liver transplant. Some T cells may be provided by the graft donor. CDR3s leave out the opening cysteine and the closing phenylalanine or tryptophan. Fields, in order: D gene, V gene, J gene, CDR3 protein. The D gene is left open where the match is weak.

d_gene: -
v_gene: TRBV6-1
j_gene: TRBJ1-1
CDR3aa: ASSDKAVATEAF

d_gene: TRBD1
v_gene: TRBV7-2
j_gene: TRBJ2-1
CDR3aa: ASSLLFGGQGRNEQF

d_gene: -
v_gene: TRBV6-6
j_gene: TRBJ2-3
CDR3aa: ASSPLGGAVADTQY

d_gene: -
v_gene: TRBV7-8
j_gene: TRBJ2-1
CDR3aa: ASKVRESKVGLYNEQF

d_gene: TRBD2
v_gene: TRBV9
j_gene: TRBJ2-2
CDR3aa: ASSVEQTSGTGELF

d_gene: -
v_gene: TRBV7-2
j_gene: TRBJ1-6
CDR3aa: ASSLGGGGLPLH

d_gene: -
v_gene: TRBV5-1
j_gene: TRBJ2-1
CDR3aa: ASSLEAGRINEQF

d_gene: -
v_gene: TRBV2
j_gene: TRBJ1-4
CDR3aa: ATTLTPGEKLF

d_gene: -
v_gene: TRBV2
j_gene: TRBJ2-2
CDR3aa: ASSEEGGKTGELF

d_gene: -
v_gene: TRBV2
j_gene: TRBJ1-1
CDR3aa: ASSSQSGTPGGAF

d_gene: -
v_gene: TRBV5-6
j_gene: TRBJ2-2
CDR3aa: ASSLATGELF

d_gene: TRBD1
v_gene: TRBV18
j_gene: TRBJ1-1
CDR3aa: ASSPTGGGTEAF

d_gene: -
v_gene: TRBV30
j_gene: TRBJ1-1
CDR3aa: AWSKRAEGTEAF

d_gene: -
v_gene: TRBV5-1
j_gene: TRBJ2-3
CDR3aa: ASSLARSGTVNTDTQY

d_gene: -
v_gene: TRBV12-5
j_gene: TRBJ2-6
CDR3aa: ASAPESAGFAGANVLT

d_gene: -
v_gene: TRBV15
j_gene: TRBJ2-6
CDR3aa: ATSRVGTQSRSGANVLT

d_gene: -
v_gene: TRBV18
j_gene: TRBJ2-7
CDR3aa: ASSPTDEQY

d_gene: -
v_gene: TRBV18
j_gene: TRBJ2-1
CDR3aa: ASSPPLNEQF

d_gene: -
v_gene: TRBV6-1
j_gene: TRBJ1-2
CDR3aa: ASSVAQLNYGYT

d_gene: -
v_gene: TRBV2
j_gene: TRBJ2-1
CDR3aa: ASSVGAPYNEQF

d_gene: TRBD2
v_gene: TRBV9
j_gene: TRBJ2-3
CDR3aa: ASSVGSGGSDTQY

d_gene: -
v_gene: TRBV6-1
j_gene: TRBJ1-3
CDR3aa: ASSEARAGNTIY

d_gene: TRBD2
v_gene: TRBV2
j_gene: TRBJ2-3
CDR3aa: ASSEGLAGINTQY

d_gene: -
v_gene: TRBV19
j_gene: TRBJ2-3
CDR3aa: ASKGTATRTDTQY

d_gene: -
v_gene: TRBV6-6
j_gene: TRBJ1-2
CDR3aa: ASSGRTGSGYT

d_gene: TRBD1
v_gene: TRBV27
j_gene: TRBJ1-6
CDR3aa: ASSGLGTGSPLH

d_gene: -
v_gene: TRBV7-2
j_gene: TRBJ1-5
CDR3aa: ASSPRVYGPQH

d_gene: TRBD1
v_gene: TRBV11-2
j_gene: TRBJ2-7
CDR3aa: ASSGGQGNYEQY

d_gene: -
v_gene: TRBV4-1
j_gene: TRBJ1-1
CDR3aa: ASSSAQKNTEAF

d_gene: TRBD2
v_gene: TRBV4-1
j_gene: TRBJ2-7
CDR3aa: ASSQGGAGVDEQY

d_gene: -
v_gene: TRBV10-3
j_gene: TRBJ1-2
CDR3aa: AISESGQGRGYT

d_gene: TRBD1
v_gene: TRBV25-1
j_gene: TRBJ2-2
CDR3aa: ASSGRQGRGELF

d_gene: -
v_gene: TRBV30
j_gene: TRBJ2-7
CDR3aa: AWSRQGAGEQY

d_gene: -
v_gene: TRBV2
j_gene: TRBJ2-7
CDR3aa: ASKGDGTGEQY

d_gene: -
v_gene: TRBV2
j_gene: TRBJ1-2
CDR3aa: ASSEEPIGGRGYGYT

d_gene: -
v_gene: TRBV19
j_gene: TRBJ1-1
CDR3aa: ASSDGGRTEAF

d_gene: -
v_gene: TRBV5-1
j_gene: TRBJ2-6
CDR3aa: ASSLVTVGGNVLT

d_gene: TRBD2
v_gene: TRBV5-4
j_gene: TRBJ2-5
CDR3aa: ASSRGIAGGPREETQY

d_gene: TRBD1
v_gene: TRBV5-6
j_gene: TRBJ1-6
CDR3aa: ASSLEQGVESPLH

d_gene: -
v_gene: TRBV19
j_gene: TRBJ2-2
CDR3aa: ASSIRVDAVTGELF

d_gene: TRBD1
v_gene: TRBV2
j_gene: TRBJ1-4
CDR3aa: ASRDGQGRGNEKLF

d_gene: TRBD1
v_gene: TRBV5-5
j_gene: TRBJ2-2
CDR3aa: ASSWGTGGSTGELF

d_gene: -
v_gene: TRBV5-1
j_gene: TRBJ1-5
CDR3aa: ASSLAGQLNQPQH

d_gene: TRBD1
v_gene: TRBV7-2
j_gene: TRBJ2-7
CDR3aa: ASARDRLSYEQY

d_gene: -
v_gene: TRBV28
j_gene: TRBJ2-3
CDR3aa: ASSLGLRTDTQY

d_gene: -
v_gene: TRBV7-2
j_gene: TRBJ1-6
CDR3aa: ASSRFRGPLH